The 18 T cell receptor beta chains reported below all come from one sample, sequenced in a study of cytomegalovirus exposure and HLA in healthy donors. The primer mix had 60 Vbeta and 13 Jbeta primers. TCRdb's copy holds only in-frame clones and misses some; the assay was immunoSEQ multiplex PCR. The sample table includes roughly 100,000 clones. The specimen was PBMCs. The receptors were sampled from a man aged 35 to 55 in good health and CMV-seronegative.

The J gene is TRBJ1-5, the V gene TRBV10-2; 9 nucleotides match TRBD1. The V and J ends lost 8 bases and 2 bases, in that order; junction bases with no gene match: 7. The length of the CDR3 is 15 residues. The V gene's germline CDR1 is WSHSY and CDR2 SAAADI. The CDR3 reads CASGVGQGRNQPQHF. CDR3 in DNA: TGCGCCAGCGGGGTAGGACAGGGGCGCAATCAGCCCCAGCATTTT.

The CDR3 protein is CASSLGPGSSYEQYF. The CDR3 region has the DNA TGTGCCAGCAGCTTAGGTCCGGGGAGCTCCTACGAGCAGTACTTC. The chain employs TRBV7-2 and TRBJ2-7, with TRBD2 as a possible D gene (5 bases). The CDR3 loop spans 15 amino acids. Germline CDR1 reads SGHTA; CDR2 reads FQGNSA. The V and J ends lost 1 base and 0 bases respectively, with 10 bases between them. The variable domain in full, with the rest retrieved from reference TRBV7-2 and TRBJ2-7, is GAGVSQSPSNKVTEKGKDVELRCDPISGHTALYWYRQSLGQGLEFLIYFQGNSAPDKSGLPSDRFSAERTGGSVSTLTIQRTQQEDSAVYLCASSLGPGSSYEQYFGPGTRLTVT.

This chain connects TRBV7-6 to TRBJ2-1, with TRBD1 as a possible D gene (5 bases). Germline loops: CDR1 SGHVS, CDR2 FNYEAQ. V was cut by 5 bases and J by 5 bases, with 7 bases left in between. The CDR3 runs 12 residues. The CDR3 sequence is CASSPDNNEQFF. The CDR3 coding sequence is TGTGCCAGCAGCCCGGACAACAATGAGCAGTTCTTC.

The chain carries TRBV4-2 and TRBJ2-1, with TRBD2 as a possible D gene (8 bases). Germline values: CDR1 LGHNA, CDR2 YNFKEQ. This CDR3 has 19 amino acids. V was clipped by 1 base and J by 4 bases, with 23 bases between them. CDR3 sequence reads: CASSQGVRGRAGVYNEQFF. The CDR3 region has the DNA TGTGCCAGCAGCCAAGGGGTAAGGGGGCGAGCGGGGGTTTACAATGAGCAGTTCTTC.

The chain links TRBV19 to TRBJ1-3; a possible D gene is TRBD1 (5 bases). The CDR3 sequence is 16 residues long. Trimming cost V 3 bases and J 1 base, with 13 bases left between them. Germline CDR1 is LNHDA and CDR2 is SQIVND (reference sequence). CDR3 bases: TGTGCCAGTAGTATCGCTAGGGGATCTTCTGGAAACACCATATATTTT. Residues: CASSIARGSSGNTIYF.

V is TRBV2 and J is TRBJ2-7, with a possible D match to TRBD1 (5 bases). Trimming stripped 5 bases from V and 6 bases from J, with 20 bases between. Per germline, CDR1 SNHLY and CDR2 FYNNEI. This CDR3 region has 15 residues. The CDR3 spells CASSRQGISRSEQYF. The CDR3 coding sequence is TGTGCCAGCAGTAGGCAGGGAATTTCTAGAAGCGAGCAGTACTTC.

CDR3 sequence: CASSSAGTGDSNYGYTF. CDR3 in DNA: TGTGCCAGCAGTTCTGCCGGGACAGGGGATTCTAACTATGGCTACACCTTC. The V and J genes are TRBV28 and TRBJ1-2, with 10 bases fitting TRBD1. Germline loops: CDR1 MDHEN, CDR2 SYDVKM. After removal of 4 bases from V and 0 bases from J, the junction contained 8 bases not matched to a gene. The CDR3 length is 17 residues.

The chain couples TRBV5-4 to TRBJ1-3, with D hard to call. The V gene lost 2 bases and the J gene lost 4 bases, with 13 bases spanning the gap. The germline V gene encodes CDR1 SGHNT and CDR2 YYREEE (reference sequence). The CDR3 totals 15 residues. CDR3 in DNA: TGTGCCAGCAGCTTCTCTCAGGCGGGAGGAAACACCATATATTTT. This gives the protein CASSFSQAGGNTIYF.

The rearrangement links TRBV19 to TRBJ1-2, with 10 bases matching TRBD1. This CDR3 is built from 16 residues. The ends lost 5 bases at V and 6 bases at J; junction bases unmatched: 12. The germline V gene has CDR1 LNHDA and CDR2 SQIVND (reference sequence). The CDR3: CASSLNSGTGANGYTF. The CDR3 DNA reads TGTGCCAGTAGTCTAAACTCCGGGACAGGGGCCAATGGCTACACCTTC.

The rearrangement links TRBV30 to TRBJ1-2; 7 bases agree with TRBD1. J gave up 0 bases and V 3 bases, and 4 bases lay outside the gene matches. Germline V CDR1 and CDR2: GTSNPN, SVGIG (reference sequence). The CDR3 consists of 14 residues. This CDR3 is CAWRPQGSNYGYTF. In DNA form, the CDR3 reads TGTGCCTGGAGACCACAGGGGTCTAACTATGGCTACACCTTC.

The chain is built from TRBV27 and TRBJ2-7; D gene uncertain. Per germline, CDR1 MNHEY and CDR2 SMNVEV (reference sequence). V lost 3 bases and J lost 1, with 4 bases in between. The CDR3 is 12 residues long. In DNA form, the CDR3 reads TGTGCCAGCAGTTTCTCTTCCTACGAGCAGTACTTC. Translating gives CASSFSSYEQYF.

The chain carries TRBV5-1 and TRBJ2-3; 11 bases are a match to TRBD2. Per the germline V gene, CDR1 is SGHRS and CDR2 is YFSETQ. Unmatched junction bases numbered 7, after V lost 1 base and J lost 6 bases. CDR3 size: 16 residues. CDR3 protein: CASSLYRASGRDTQYF. CDR3 nucleotides: TGCGCCAGCAGCTTGTACCGGGCTAGCGGGAGGGATACGCAGTATTTT.

The CDR3 nucleotides are TGTGCCAGCAGTAGAACGGGGGGTAGCTCTGGAAACACCATATATTTT. Its translation is CASSRTGGSSGNTIYF. This rearrangement joins TRBV28 to TRBJ1-3; maybe TRBD1 (5 bases). The CDR3 consists of 16 residues. V was trimmed by 5 bases and J by 0 bases, leaving 14 bases between them. Germline lookup yields CDR1 MDHEN and CDR2 SYDVKM.

The chain joins TRBV7-2 to TRBJ2-3, with D perhaps TRBD2 (6 bases). Per germline, CDR1 SGHTA and CDR2 FQGNSA. The CDR3 is 16 residues long. Trimming stripped 7 bases from V and 1 base from J, with 18 bases between. CDR3 amino acids: CASKTGGAGGTDTQYF. CDR3 DNA sequence: TGTGCCAGCAAAACCGGAGGAGCGGGCGGCACAGATACGCAGTATTTT.

The chain recombines TRBV5-4 with TRBJ2-2; 7 nucleotides align to TRBD1. After removal of 1 base from V and 3 bases from J, the junction contained 3 bases not matched to a gene. The V gene's germline CDR1 is SGHNT and CDR2 YYREEE (reference sequence). The CDR3 consists of 15 residues. CDR3 protein: CASSLWDRDTGELFF. CDR3 coding DNA: TGTGCCAGCAGCTTGTGGGACAGAGACACCGGGGAGCTGTTTTTT.

The J gene is TRBJ1-5, the V gene TRBV28; 7 nucleotides agree with TRBD1. This CDR3 has 14 residues. Germline assignment: CDR1 MDHEN and CDR2 SYDVKM. The V gene end was trimmed by 6 bases and the J gene end by 4 bases; junction bases not matched to a gene: 6. Here the CDR3 reads CASRDGTVNQPQHF. The CDR3 DNA reads TGTGCCAGCAGAGACGGGACAGTGAATCAGCCCCAGCATTTT.

This chain uses TRBV18 with TRBJ1-1, with a tentative D call TRBD1 (6 bases). The CDR3 covers 15 residues. Looked up from germline, CDR1 is KGHSH and CDR2 is LQKENI. Trimming took off 3 bases at V and 6 bases at J, with 17 bases between the two ends. CDR3 sequence reads: CASSPPRGGFSEAFF. The CDR3 DNA sequence: TGTGCCAGCTCACCGCCTAGGGGGGGGTTCTCTGAAGCTTTCTTT.

The rearrangement uses TRBV7-8 and TRBJ2-7, with a weak D call TRBD1 (5 bases). There are 16 residues in the CDR3. The germline V and J ends were trimmed by 5 bases and 0 bases, with 17 bases remaining between them. In germline, CDR1 is SGHVS, CDR2 FQNEAQ. The CDR3 DNA reads TGTGCCAGCAGCCCCCACGGGCCTCAGGGCTCCTACGAGCAGTACTTC. Translation: CASSPHGPQGSYEQYF.